A selection of T cell receptor beta chains follows, all from one sample in a study of beta chain features in type 1 diabetes. Clones were read by immunoSEQ multiplex PCR, and TCRdb kept only the in-frame ones, dropping some. The sample has under 800,000 clones, roughly a sixth seen once; the top ten hold about 0.097%. Sequencing was done on a sample of naive CD4+ T cells from blood. The receptors here all came from a man between 18 and 29 years old in good health. Both conserved end residues are part of each CDR3. D genes are given only for firm matches. Clone size is shown for a subset of rows, as once, few, many or a class of expanded clone.

D | size | J | V | CDR3 | DNA
NA | NA | TRBJ1-5 | TRBV7-7 | CANTRVGGREQPQHF | TGTGCTAACACGCGTGTGGGGGGTAGAGAGCAGCCCCAGCATTTT
NA | NA | TRBJ1-5 | TRBV18 | CASSPVTGSNQPQHF | TGTGCCAGCTCACCAGTGACAGGAAGCAATCAGCCCCAGCATTTT
TRBD1 | NA | TRBJ1-1 | TRBV29-1 | CSVDRDRGTEAFF | TGCAGCGTTGACCGGGACAGGGGCACTGAAGCTTTCTTT
NA | NA | TRBJ2-1 | TRBV10-3 | CAISVGQQGGEQFF | TGTGCCATCAGTGTCGGGCAACAGGGCGGGGAGCAGTTCTTC
TRBD1 | once | TRBJ1-5 | TRBV6-5 | CASSESGGTQPQHF | TGTGCCAGCAGTGAGTCAGGGGGCACTCAGCCCCAGCATTTT
NA | few | TRBJ2-7 | TRBV28 | CASRAPSTYEQYF | TGTGCCAGCAGAGCCCCTTCCACCTACGAGCAGTACTTC
TRBD1 | NA | TRBJ2-7 | TRBV4-3 | CASSRRTGTGGYEQYF | TGCGCCAGCAGCAGACGTACCGGGACAGGGGGCTACGAGCAGTACTTC
TRBD2 | few | TRBJ2-7 | TRBV19 | CASSIERGKGQYF | TGTGCCAGTAGTATAGAGCGGGGGAAGGGCCAGTACTTC
TRBD2 | NA | TRBJ2-5 | TRBV18 | CASSPHPSGETQYF | TGTGCCAGCTCACCACACCCTAGCGGTGAGACCCAGTACTTC
TRBD1 | few | TRBJ1-1 | TRBV10-3 | CAIRLTGVNTEAFF | TGTGCCATCAGGCTAACAGGGGTGAACACTGAAGCTTTCTTT
TRBD1 | NA | TRBJ1-5 | TRBV18 | CASSPTGLNQPQHF | TGTGCCAGCTCACCGACAGGGCTCAATCAGCCCCAGCATTTT
TRBD2 | few | TRBJ2-7 | TRBV7-2 | CASSVRLAGGWEQYF | TGTGCCAGCAGCGTACGACTAGCGGGAGGGTGGGAGCAGTACTTC
NA | NA | TRBJ1-2 | TRBV4-3 | CASSQDRGGPNWIGQGYTF | TGCGCCAGCAGCCAAGATCGGGGCGGACCGAATTGGATTGGGCAGGGCTACACCTTC
TRBD1 | NA | TRBJ1-5 | TRBV19 | CASIGQGTPQPQHF | TGTGCCAGTATTGGACAGGGTACCCCTCAGCCCCAGCATTTT
TRBD1 | few | TRBJ1-1 | TRBV10-3 | CATRQGFEAFF | TGTGCCACCCGACAGGGTTTTGAAGCTTTCTTT
TRBD1 | few | TRBJ1-2 | TRBV5-1 | CASSLVQGGNYGYTF | TGCGCCAGCAGCTTGGTCCAGGGGGGTAACTATGGCTACACCTTC
NA | NA | TRBJ2-5 | TRBV6-5 | CASSDRDVQETQYF | TGTGCCAGCAGTGACCGGGACGTCCAAGAGACCCAGTACTTC
NA | few | TRBJ2-7 | TRBV7-2 | CASSFQGTFYEQYF | TGTGCCAGCAGCTTTCAGGGAACCTTTTACGAGCAGTACTTC
TRBD1 | NA | TRBJ2-5 | TRBV11-3 | CASSFAGTGVVETQYF | TGTGCCAGCAGCTTTGCTGGGACAGGGGTGGTGGAGACCCAGTACTTC
NA | NA | TRBJ2-1 | TRBV9 | CASSVREQGYNEQFF | TGTGCCAGCAGCGTCCGGGAACAGGGATACAATGAGCAGTTCTTC
NA | few | TRBJ2-7 | TRBV10-3 | CAISGPGLSQYF | TGTGCCATCAGTGGACCGGGACTTAGTCAGTACTTC
TRBD2 | few | TRBJ2-7 | TRBV11-2 | CASRRVSGSTSYEQYF | TGTGCCAGCAGGAGGGTTAGCGGGAGTACATCCTACGAGCAGTACTTC
NA | NA | TRBJ2-7 | TRBV21-1 | CASSRDRGSYEQYF | TGTGCCAGCAGCAGAGACAGGGGTTCCTACGAGCAGTACTTC
NA | few | TRBJ2-6 | TRBV6-1 | CASTTGSAGANVLTF | TGTGCCAGCACCACAGGTAGCGCTGGGGCCAACGTCCTGACTTTC
NA | NA | TRBJ2-2 | TRBV7-2 | CASTTGTLTGELFF | TGTGCCAGCACCACAGGTACCCTCACCGGGGAGCTGTTTTTT
NA | few | TRBJ1-1 | TRBV7-9 | CASSLALPGSTEAFF | TGTGCCAGCAGCTTAGCGCTTCCGGGGAGCACTGAAGCTTTCTTT
TRBD2 | few | TRBJ2-3 | TRBV11-2 | CASSRLSGGAGDTQYF | TGTGCCAGCAGCCGTCTTAGCGGGGGGGCCGGGGATACGCAGTATTTT
NA | few | TRBJ2-7 | TRBV5-4 | CASSLIGGTSYEQYF | TGTGCCAGCAGCTTGATTGGGGGGACTTCCTACGAGCAGTACTTC
TRBD1 | NA | TRBJ1-1 | TRBV18 | CASSPGTGVGTEAFF | TGTGCCAGCTCACCTGGGACAGGGGTTGGGACTGAAGCTTTCTTT
NA | NA | TRBJ2-7 | TRBV28 | CASSLIHYEQYF | TGTGCCAGCAGTTTGATCCACTACGAGCAGTACTTC
TRBD1 | few | TRBJ1-6 | TRBV9 | CASRPGQPNSPLHF | TGTGCCAGCAGACCGGGACAGCCAAATTCACCCCTCCACTTT
NA | NA | TRBJ2-4 | TRBV5-1 | CASSLGGSNIQYF | TGCGCCAGCAGCCTCGGGGGCTCTAACATTCAGTACTTC
NA | NA | TRBJ2-5 | TRBV19 | CASSIVRGGAETQYF | TGTGCCAGTAGTATAGTCAGGGGAGGAGCAGAGACCCAGTACTTC
NA | few | TRBJ1-2 | TRBV7-9 | CASSLVRYDTDRYGYTF | TGTGCCAGCAGCTTAGTTCGATACGACACCGACCGATACGGCTACACCTTC
NA | few | TRBJ2-3 | TRBV5-1 | CASRASDTQYF | TGCGCCAGCAGGGCTAGCGATACGCAGTATTTT
NA | few | TRBJ2-4 | TRBV2 | CASSERGVDIQYF | TGTGCCAGCAGTGAGAGGGGTGTGGACATTCAGTACTTC
TRBD1 | few | TRBJ1-2 | TRBV29-1 | CSVGGQGNGYTF | TGCAGCGTCGGGGGACAGGGGAATGGCTACACCTTC
NA | few | TRBJ2-3 | TRBV5-8 | CASSPDRQRDTQYF | TGTGCCAGCAGTCCCGACAGGCAGAGAGATACGCAGTATTTT
TRBD2 | NA | TRBJ2-7 | TRBV9 | CASSVGPSSGSYEQYF | TGTGCCAGCAGCGTAGGCCCCTCTAGCGGGAGCTACGAGCAGTACTTC
NA | NA | TRBJ1-5 | TRBV7-2 | CASSPGPQRDQPQHF | TGTGCCAGCAGCCCCGGGCCCCAAAGGGATCAGCCCCAGCATTTT
NA | few | TRBJ2-3 | TRBV6-6 | CASSYSGTVFPYF | TGTGCCAGCAGTTACTCGGGGACCGTTTTTCCGTATTTT
NA | NA | TRBJ2-6 | TRBV2 | CASSVNSGPGANVLTF | TGTGCCAGCAGTGTTAACTCAGGGCCTGGGGCCAACGTCCTGACTTTC
TRBD1 | NA | TRBJ1-4 | TRBV9 | CASSVEGTGLLLGEKLFF | TGTGCCAGCAGCGTAGAGGGGACAGGGTTGCTGTTAGGTGAAAAACTGTTTTTT
NA | NA | TRBJ1-3 | TRBV2 | CASRLQGQDGNTIYF | TGTGCCAGCAGACTACAGGGTCAGGATGGAAACACCATATATTTT
NA | few | TRBJ1-2 | TRBV29-1 | CSVDLDYGYTF | TGCAGCGTTGACTTGGACTACGGCTACACCTTC
NA | NA | TRBJ2-5 | TRBV25-1 | CASSEQGETQYF | TGTGCCAGCAGTGAACAGGGAGAGACCCAGTACTTC
TRBD1 | few | TRBJ2-7 | TRBV9 | CASSEQGAEEQYF | TGTGCCAGCAGCGAACAGGGGGCGGAGGAGCAGTACTTC
NA | NA | TRBJ2-5 | TRBV28 | CASSPLAETQYF | TGTGCCAGCAGCCCCTTAGCGGAGACCCAGTACTTC
NA | NA | TRBJ1-6 | TRBV9 | CASSVAVAAGVSPLHF | TGTGCCAGCAGCGTAGCTGTGGCAGCCGGGGTCTCACCCCTCCACTTT
NA | NA | TRBJ2-2 | TRBV6-4 | CASSDSPWGGELFF | TGTGCCAGCAGTGACTCTCCGTGGGGCGGGGAGCTGTTTTTT
NA | few | TRBJ2-5 | TRBV5-1 | CASSLAQGSQETQYF | TGCGCCAGCAGCTTAGCTCAGGGGTCCCAAGAGACCCAGTACTTC
NA | few | TRBJ1-2 | TRBV28 | CASKLVSNGYTF | TGTGCCAGCAAGCTTGTTTCGAACGGCTACACCTTC
TRBD1 | NA | TRBJ1-2 | TRBV9 | CASSVPGTGSGGYTF | TGTGCCAGCAGCGTTCCGGGGACAGGGTCAGGAGGCTACACCTTC
NA | NA | TRBJ2-7 | TRBV6-5 | CASSYSVLRGSYEQYF | TGTGCCAGCAGTTACTCGGTCCTCCGGGGGTCCTACGAGCAGTACTTC
NA | NA | TRBJ1-6 | TRBV7-9 | CASSHRGTLSNSPLHF | TGTGCCAGCAGCCATAGGGGGACATTGTCGAATTCACCCCTCCACTTT
NA | few | TRBJ2-1 | TRBV7-2 | CASSLGVGQQFF | TGTGCCAGCAGCTTGGGGGTTGGTCAGCAGTTCTTC
NA | few | TRBJ1-6 | TRBV15 | CATSRGYQGGNSPLHF | TGTGCCACCAGCAGAGGTTACCAGGGAGGGAATTCACCCCTCCACTTT
NA | NA | TRBJ2-2 | TRBV5-1 | CASKWGAGELFF | TGCGCCAGCAAGTGGGGGGCCGGGGAGCTGTTTTTT
NA | NA | TRBJ2-1 | TRBV6-5 | CASSYSQGYYNEQFF | TGTGCCAGCAGTTACAGCCAGGGCTACTACAATGAGCAGTTCTTC
NA | NA | TRBJ2-6 | TRBV28 | CASSLGPSGANVLTF | TGTGCCAGCAGTTTGGGTCCCTCTGGGGCCAACGTCCTGACTTTC